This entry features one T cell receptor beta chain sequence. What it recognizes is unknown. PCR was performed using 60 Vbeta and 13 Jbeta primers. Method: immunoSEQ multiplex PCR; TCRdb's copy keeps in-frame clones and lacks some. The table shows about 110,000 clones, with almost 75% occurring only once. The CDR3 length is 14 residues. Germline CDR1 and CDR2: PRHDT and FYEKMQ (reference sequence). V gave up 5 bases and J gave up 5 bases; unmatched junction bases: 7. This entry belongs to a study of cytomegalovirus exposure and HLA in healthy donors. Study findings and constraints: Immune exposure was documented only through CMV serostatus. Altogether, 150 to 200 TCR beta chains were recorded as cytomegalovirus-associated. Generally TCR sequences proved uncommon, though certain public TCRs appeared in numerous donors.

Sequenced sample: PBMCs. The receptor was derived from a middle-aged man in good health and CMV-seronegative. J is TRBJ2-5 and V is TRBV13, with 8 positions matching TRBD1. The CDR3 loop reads CASSHDRGFETQYF. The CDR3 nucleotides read TGTGCCAGCAGCCACGACAGGGGTTTTGAGACCCAGTACTTC.